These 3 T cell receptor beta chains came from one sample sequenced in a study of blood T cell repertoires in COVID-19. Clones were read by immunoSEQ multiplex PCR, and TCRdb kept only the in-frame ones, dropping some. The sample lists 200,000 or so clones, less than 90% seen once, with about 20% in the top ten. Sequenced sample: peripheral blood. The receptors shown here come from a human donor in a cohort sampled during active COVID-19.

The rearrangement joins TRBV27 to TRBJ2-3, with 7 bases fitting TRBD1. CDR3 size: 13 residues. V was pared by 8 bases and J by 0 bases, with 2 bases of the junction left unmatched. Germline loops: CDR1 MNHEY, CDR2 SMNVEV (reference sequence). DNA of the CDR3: TGTGCCAGCGGGGACAGAAGCACAGATACGCAGTATTTT. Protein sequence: CASGDRSTDTQYF.

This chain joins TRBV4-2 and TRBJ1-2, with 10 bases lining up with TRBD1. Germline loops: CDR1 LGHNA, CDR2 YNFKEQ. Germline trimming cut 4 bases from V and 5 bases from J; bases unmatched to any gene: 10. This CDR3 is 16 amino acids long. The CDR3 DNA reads TGTGCCAGCAGCCCTGGGACAGGGGCGAGGTCATATGGCTACACCTTC. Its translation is CASSPGTGARSYGYTF.

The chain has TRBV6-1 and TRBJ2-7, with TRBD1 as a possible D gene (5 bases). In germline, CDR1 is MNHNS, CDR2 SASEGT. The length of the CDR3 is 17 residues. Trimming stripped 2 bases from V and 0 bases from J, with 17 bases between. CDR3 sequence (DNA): TGTGCCAGCAGTGAATTCCCGCCAGGGATGAGCTCCTACGAGCAGTACGTC. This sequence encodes CASSEFPPGMSSYEQYV.